The source of this T cell receptor (beta chain) is a study of T cell responses to AZD1222 COVID-19 vaccine. Findings of the study overall: Only a handful of AZD1222 recipients, roughly 6 in all, had baseline seropositivity. The study sampled repertoires only after the peak T cell response.

As to this clone: What it binds is unknown.

With V trimmed by 3 bases and J by 5 bases, 3 bases remained unmatched. From germline, CDR1 is LNHDA and CDR2 SQIVND (reference sequence). This CDR3 region has 15 residues. Produced via immunoSEQ multiplex PCR; TCRdb's table is partial and in-frame only. The sample has about 78,000 clones; around 90% are singletons. The source is an adult in good health. The material sequenced was peripheral blood, taken on day 0 of MenACWY control vaccination. The rearrangement uses TRBV19 and TRBJ1-6, with 8 nucleotides matching TRBD1. As DNA, the CDR3 is TGTGCCAGTAGTATCAGGGGGCGGAATAATTCACCCCTCCACTTT. Amino acids: CASSIRGRNNSPLHF.